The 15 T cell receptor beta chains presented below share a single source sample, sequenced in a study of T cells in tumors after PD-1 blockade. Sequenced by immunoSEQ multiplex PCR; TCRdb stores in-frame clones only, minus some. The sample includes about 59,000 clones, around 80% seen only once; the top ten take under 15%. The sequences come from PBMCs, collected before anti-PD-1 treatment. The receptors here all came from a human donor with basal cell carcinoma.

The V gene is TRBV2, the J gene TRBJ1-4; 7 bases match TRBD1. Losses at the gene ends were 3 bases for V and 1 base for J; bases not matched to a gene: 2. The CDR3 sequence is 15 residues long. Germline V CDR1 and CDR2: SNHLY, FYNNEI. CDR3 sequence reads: CASSDPGGTNEKLFF. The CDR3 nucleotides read TGTGCCAGCAGTGACCCAGGGGGAACTAATGAAAAACTGTTTTTT.

Here the CDR3 DNA reads TGCGCCAGCAGCCCCTACCATGGGGGCAATCAGCCCCAGCATTTT. This encodes CASSPYHGGNQPQHF. The J gene is TRBJ1-5, the V gene TRBV5-1; D is undetermined. The CDR3 contains 15 residues. Deletions cut 4 bases from V and 2 bases from J, with 13 bases between. CDR1 is SGHRS, CDR2 YFSETQ, per germline.

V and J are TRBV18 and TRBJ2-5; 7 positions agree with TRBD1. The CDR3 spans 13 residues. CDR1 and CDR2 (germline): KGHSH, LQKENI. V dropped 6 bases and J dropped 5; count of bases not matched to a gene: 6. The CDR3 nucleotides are TGTGCCAGCTCCCAGGGACAGATGGAGACCCAGTACTTC. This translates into CASSQGQMETQYF.

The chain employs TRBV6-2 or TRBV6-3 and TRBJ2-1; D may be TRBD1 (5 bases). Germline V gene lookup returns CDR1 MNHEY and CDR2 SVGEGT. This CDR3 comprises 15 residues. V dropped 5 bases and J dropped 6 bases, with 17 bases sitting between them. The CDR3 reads CASSTWGYRLNEQFF. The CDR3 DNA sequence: TGTGCCAGCAGTACATGGGGCTACCGCCTCAATGAGCAGTTCTTC.

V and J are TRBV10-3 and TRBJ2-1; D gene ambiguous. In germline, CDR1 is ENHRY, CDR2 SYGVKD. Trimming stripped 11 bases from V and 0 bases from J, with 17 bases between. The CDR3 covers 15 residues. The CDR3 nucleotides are TGTGCCGCGGCGGCCGCCCCCAGCTCCTACAATGAGCAGTTCTTC. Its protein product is CAAAAAPSSYNEQFF.

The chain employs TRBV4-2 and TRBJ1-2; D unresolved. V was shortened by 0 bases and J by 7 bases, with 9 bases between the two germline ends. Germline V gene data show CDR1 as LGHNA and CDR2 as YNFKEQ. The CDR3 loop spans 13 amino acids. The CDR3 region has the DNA TGTGCCAGCAGCCAAGAGACGGGCCGTGGCTACACCTTC. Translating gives CASSQETGRGYTF.

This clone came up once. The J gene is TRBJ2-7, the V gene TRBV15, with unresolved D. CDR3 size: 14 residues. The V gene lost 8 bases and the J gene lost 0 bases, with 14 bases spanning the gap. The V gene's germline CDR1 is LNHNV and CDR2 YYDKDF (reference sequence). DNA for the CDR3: TGTGCCACCGCCATTGACCAAAACTCCTACGAGCAGTACTTC. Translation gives CATAIDQNSYEQYF.

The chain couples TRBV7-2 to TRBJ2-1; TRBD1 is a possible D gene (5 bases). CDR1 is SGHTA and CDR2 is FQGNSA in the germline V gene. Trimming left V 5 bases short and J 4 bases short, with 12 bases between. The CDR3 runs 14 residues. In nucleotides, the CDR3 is TGTGCCAGCAGCAGACACAGGTGGTACAATGAGCAGTTCTTC. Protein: CASSRHRWYNEQFF.

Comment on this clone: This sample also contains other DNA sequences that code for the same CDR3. The CDR3 DNA follows: TGTGCCAGCAGTCCCCCGACAGGGGGAAACACCATATATTTT. Its translation: CASSPPTGGNTIYF. The chain carries TRBV6-5 and TRBJ1-3, with TRBD1 identical over 7 bases. CDR1 and CDR2 from the germline V gene are MNHEY and SVGAGI. The ends lost 5 bases at V and 4 bases at J; junction bases unmatched: 5. CDR3 length equals 14 residues.

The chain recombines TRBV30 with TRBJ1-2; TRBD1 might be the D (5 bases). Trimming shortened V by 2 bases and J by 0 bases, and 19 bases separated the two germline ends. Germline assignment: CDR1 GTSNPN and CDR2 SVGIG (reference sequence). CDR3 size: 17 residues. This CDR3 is CAWSPYIRRGSNYGYTF. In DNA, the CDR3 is TGTGCCTGGAGTCCTTATATTAGGAGGGGCTCTAACTATGGCTACACCTTC.

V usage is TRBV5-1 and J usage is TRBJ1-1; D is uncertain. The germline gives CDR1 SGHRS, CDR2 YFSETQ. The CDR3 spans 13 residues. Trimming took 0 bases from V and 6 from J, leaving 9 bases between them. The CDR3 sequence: CASSLAGSAEAFF. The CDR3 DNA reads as TGCGCCAGCAGCTTGGCAGGAAGCGCTGAAGCTTTCTTT.

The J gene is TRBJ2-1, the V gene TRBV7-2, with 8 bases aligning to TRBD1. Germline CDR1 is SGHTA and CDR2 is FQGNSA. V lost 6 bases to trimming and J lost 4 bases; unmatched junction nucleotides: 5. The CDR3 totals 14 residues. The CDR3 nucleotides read TGTGCCAGCAGACAGGGGGGACTTTACAATGAGCAGTTCTTC. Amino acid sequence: CASRQGGLYNEQFF.

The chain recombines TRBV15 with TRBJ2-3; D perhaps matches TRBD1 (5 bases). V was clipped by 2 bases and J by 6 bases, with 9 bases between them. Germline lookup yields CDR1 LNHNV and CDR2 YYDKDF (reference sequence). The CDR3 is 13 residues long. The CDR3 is CATSRQGRDTQYF. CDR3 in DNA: TGTGCCACCAGCAGACAGGGTAGGGATACGCAGTATTTT.

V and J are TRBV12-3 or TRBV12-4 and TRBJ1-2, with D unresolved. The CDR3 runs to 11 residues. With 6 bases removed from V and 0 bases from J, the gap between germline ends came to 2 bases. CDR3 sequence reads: CASRANYGYTF. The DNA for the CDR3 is TGTGCCAGCAGGGCTAACTATGGCTACACCTTC.

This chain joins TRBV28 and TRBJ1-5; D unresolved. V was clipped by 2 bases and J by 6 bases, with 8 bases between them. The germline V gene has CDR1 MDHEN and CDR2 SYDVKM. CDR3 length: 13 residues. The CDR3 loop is CASSLPDGQPQHF. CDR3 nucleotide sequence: TGTGCCAGCAGTTTACCCGATGGTCAGCCCCAGCATTTT.